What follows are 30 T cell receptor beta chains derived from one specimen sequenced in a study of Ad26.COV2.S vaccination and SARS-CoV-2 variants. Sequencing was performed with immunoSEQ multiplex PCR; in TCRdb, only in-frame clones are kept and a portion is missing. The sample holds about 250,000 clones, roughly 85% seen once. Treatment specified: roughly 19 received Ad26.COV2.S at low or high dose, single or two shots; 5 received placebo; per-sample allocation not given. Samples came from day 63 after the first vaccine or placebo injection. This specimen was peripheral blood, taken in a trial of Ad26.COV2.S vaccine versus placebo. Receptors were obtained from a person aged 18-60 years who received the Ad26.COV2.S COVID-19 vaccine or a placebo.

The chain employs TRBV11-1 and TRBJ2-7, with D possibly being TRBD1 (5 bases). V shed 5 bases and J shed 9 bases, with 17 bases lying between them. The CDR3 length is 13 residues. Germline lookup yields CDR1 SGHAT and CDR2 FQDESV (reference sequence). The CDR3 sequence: CASSAPGRVGQYV. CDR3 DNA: TGTGCCAGCAGCGCCCCGGGCAGGGTAGGGCAGTACGTC.

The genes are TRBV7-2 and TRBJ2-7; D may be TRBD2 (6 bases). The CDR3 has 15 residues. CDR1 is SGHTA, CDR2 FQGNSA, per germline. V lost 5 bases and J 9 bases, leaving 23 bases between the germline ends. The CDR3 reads CASSGPSAGVIGQYF. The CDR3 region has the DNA TGTGCCAGCAGCGGTCCTAGCGCCGGCGTAATTGGGCAGTACTTC.

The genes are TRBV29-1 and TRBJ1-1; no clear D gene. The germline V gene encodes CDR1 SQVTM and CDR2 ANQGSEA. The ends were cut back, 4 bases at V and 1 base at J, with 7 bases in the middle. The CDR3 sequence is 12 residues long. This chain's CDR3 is CSVGWGNTEAFF. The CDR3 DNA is TGCAGCGTTGGTTGGGGGAACACTGAAGCTTTCTTT.

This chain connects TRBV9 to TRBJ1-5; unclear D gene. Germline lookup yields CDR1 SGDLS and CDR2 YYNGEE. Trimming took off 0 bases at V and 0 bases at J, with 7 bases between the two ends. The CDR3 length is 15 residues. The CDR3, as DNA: TGTGCCAGCAGCGTAGGGGGAGATAGCAATCAGCCCCAGCATTTT. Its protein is CASSVGGDSNQPQHF.

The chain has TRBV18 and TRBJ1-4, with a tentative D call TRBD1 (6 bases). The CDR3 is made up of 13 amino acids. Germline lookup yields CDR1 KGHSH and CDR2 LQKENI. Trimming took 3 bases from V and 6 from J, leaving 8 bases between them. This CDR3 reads CASSPWTDEKLFF. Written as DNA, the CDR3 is TGTGCCAGCTCACCCTGGACAGATGAAAAACTGTTTTTT.

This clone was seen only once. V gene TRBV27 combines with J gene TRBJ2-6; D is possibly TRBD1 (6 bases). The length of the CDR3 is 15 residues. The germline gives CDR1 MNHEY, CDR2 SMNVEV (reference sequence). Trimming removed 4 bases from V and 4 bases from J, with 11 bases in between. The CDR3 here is CASSSTGSGANVLTF. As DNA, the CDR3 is TGTGCCAGCAGTTCCACAGGGTCCGGGGCCAACGTCCTGACTTTC.

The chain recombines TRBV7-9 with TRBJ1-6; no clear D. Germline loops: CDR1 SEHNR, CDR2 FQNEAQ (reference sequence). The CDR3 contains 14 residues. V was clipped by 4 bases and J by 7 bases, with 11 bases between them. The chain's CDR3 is CASSSGTSNSPLHF. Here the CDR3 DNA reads TGTGCCAGCAGCTCCGGAACGTCGAATTCACCCCTCCACTTT.

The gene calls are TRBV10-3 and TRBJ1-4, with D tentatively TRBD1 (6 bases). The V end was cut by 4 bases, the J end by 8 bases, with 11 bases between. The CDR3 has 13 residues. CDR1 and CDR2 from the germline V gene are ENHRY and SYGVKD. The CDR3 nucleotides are TGTGCCATCAGTGGGACAGTCGGGGAAAAACTGTTTTTT. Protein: CAISGTVGEKLFF.

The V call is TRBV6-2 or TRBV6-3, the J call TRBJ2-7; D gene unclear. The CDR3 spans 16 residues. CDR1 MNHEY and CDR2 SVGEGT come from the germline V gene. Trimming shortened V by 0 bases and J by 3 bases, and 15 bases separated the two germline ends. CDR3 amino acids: CASSYSAQPAYYEQYV. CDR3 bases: TGTGCCAGCAGTTACTCGGCGCAACCCGCCTACTACGAGCAGTACGTC.

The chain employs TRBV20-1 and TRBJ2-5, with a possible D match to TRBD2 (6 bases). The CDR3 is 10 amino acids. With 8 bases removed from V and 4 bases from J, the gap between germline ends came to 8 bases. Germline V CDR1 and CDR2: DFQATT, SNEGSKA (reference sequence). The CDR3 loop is CSLGGETQYF. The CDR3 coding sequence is TGCAGTTTGGGGGGAGAGACCCAGTACTTC.

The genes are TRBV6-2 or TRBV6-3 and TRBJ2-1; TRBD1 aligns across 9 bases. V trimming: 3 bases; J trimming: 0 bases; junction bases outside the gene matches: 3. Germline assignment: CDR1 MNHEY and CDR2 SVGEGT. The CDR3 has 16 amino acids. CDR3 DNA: TGTGCCAGCAGTTATGACAGGGGGAACTCCTACAATGAGCAGTTCTTC. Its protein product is CASSYDRGNSYNEQFF.

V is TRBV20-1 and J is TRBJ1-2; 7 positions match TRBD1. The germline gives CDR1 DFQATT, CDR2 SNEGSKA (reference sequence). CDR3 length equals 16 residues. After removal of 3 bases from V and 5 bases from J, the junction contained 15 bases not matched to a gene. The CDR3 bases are TGCAGTGCTAGTTTTTCAACAGGGGCCCCAGGGTATGGCTACACCTTC. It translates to CSASFSTGAPGYGYTF.

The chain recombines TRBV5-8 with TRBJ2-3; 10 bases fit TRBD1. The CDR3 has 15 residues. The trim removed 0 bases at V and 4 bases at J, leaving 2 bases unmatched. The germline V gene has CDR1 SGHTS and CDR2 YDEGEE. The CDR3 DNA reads TGTGCCAGCAGCTTGGCCGGACAGGGGGCAGATACGCAGTATTTT. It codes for CASSLAGQGADTQYF.

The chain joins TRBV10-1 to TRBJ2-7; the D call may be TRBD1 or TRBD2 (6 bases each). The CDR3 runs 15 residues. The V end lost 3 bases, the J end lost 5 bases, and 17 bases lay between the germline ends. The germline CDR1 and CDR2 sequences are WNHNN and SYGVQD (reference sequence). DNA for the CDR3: TGCGCCAGCAGTGAAAGAGGAGGGGGTAGCGACGAGCAGTACTTC. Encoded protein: CASSERGGGSDEQYF.

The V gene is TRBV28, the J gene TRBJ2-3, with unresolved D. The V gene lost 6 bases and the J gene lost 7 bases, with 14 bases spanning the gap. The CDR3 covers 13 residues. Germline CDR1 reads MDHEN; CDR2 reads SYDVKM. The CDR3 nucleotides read TGTGCCAGCAGCCCCACCGTACAAAATACGCAGTATTTT. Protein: CASSPTVQNTQYF. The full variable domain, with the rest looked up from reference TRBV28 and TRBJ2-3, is DVKVTQSSRYLVKRTGEKVFLECVQDMDHENMFWYRQDPGLGLRLIYFSYDVKMKEKGDIPEGYSVSREKKERFSLILESASTNQTSMYLCASSPTVQNTQYFGPGTRLTVL.

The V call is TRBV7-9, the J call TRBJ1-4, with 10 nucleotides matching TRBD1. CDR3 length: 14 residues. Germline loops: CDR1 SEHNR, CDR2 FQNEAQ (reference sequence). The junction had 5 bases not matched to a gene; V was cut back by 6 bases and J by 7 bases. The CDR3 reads CASRTGTGAEKLFF. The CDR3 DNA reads TGTGCCAGCAGAACCGGGACAGGGGCTGAAAAACTGTTTTTT.

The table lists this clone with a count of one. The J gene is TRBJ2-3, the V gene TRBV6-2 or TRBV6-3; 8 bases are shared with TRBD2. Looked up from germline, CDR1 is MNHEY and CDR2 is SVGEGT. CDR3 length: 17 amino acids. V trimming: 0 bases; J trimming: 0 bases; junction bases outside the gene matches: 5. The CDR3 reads CASSYSKSGSSTDTQYF. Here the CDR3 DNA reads TGTGCCAGCAGTTACTCCAAAAGCGGGAGTAGCACAGATACGCAGTATTTT.

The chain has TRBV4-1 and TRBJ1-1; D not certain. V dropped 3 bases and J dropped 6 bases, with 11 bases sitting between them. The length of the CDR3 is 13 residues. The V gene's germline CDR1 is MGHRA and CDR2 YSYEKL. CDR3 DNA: TGCGCCAGCAGCCAGGGTCAGTGGGCTGAAGCTTTCTTT. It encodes CASSQGQWAEAFF.

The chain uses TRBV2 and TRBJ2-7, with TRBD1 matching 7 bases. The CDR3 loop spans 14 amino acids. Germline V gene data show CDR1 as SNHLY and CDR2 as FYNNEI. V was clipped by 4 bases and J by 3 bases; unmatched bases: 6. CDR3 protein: CASSATGYFYEQYF. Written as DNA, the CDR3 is TGTGCCAGCAGTGCGACAGGGTACTTCTACGAGCAGTACTTC.

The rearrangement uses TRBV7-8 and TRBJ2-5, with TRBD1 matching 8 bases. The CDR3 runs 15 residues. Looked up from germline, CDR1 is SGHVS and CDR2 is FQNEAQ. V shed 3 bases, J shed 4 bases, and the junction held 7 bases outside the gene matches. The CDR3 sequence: CASSFPDRVRETQYF. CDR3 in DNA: TGTGCCAGCAGCTTTCCGGACAGGGTGAGAGAGACCCAGTACTTC.

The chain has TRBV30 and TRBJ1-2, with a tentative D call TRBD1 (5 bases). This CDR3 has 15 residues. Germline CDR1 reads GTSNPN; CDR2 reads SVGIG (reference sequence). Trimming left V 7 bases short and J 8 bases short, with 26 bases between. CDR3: CASLPGRQSTRGYTF. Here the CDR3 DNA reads TGTGCCTCCCTTCCAGGGAGACAGTCAACAAGGGGCTACACCTTC.

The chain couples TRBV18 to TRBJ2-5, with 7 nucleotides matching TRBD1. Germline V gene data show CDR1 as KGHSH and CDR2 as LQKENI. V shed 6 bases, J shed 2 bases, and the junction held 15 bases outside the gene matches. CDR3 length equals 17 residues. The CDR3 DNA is TGTGCCAGCTCGCAACAACGGGACAGAGTCCTTCAAGAGACCCAGTACTTC. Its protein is CASSQQRDRVLQETQYF.

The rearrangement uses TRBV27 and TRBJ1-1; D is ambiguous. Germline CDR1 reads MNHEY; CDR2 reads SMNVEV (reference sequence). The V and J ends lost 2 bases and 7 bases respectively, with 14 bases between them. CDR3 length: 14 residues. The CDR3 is CASSLRVGSNEAFF. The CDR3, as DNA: TGTGCCAGCAGTTTAAGGGTAGGGTCTAATGAAGCTTTCTTT.

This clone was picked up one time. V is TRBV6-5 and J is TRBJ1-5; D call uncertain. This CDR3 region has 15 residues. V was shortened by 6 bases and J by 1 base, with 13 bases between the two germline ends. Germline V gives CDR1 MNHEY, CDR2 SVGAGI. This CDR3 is CASRWSGGSNQPQHF. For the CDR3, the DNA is TGTGCCAGCAGATGGTCGGGCGGCAGCAATCAGCCCCAGCATTTT.

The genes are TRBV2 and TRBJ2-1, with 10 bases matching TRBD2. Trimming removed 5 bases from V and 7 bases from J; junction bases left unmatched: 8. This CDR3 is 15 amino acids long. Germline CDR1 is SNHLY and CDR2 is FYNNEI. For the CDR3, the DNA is TGTGCCAGCAGTAGGCTAGCGGGAGTTGGGAATGAGCAGTTCTTC. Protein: CASSRLAGVGNEQFF. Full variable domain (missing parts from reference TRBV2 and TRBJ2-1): EPEVTQTPSHQVTQMGQEVILRCVPISNHLYFYWYRQILGQKVEFLVSFYNNEISEKSEIFDDQFSVERPDGSNFTLKIRSTKLEDSAMYFCASSRLAGVGNEQFFGPGTRLTVL.

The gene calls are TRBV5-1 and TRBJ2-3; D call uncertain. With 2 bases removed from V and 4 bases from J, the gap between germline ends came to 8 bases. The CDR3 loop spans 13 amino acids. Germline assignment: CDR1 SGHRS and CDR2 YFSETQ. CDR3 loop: CASSFIGSDTQYF. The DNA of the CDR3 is TGCGCCAGCAGCTTTATTGGGTCAGATACGCAGTATTTT. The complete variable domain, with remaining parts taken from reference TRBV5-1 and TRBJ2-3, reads KAGVTQTPRYLIKTRGQQVTLSCSPISGHRSVSWYQQTPGQGLQFLFEYFSETQRNKGNFPGRFSGRQFSNSRSEMNVSTLELGDSALYLCASSFIGSDTQYFGPGTRLTVL.

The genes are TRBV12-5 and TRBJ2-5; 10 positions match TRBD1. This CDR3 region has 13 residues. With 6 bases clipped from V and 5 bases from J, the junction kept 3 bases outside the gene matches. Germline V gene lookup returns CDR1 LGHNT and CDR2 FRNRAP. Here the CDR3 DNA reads TGTGCTAGTGGGGACAGGGGGTGGGAGACCCAGTACTTC. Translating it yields CASGDRGWETQYF.

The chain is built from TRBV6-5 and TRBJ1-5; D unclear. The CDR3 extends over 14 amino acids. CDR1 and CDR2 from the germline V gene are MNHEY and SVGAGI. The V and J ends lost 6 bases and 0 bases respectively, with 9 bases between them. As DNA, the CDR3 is TGTGCCAGCAGCCGACGGGGTAGCAATCAGCCCCAGCATTTT. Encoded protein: CASSRRGSNQPQHF.

CDR3 DNA sequence: TGTGCCAGCAGTCAAATTCCGACCGGGACAGGGGGCACTGAAGCTTTCTTT. Protein sequence: CASSQIPTGTGGTEAFF. V and J are TRBV7-3 and TRBJ1-1; 11 bases align to TRBD1. This CDR3 comprises 17 residues. The junction had 13 bases not matched to a gene; V was cut back by 6 bases and J by 4 bases. Germline lookup yields CDR1 SGHTA and CDR2 FQGTGA.

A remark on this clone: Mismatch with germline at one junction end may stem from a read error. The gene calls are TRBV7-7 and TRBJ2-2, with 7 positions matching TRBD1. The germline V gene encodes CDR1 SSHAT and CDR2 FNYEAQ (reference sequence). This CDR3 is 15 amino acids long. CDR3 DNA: TGTGCTAGCAGCCACAGGGGTATGAGCACCGGGGAGCTGTTTTTT. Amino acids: CASSHRGMSTGELFF.